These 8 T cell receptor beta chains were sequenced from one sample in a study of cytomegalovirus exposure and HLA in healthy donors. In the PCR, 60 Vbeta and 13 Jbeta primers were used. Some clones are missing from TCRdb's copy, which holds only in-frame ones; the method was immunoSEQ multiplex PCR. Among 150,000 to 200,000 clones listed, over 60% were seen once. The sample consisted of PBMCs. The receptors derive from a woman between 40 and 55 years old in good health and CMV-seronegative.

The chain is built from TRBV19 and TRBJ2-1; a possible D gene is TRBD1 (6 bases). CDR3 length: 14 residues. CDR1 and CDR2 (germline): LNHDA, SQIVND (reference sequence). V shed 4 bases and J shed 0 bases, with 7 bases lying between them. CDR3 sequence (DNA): TGTGCCAGTAGTAGAGGGGGCTCCTACAATGAGCAGTTCTTC. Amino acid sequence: CASSRGGSYNEQFF.

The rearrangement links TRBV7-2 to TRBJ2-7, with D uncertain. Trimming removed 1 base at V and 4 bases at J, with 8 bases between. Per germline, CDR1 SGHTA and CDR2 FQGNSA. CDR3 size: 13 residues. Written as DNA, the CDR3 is TGTGCCAGCAGCTTAGACCGCTATTACGAGCAGTACTTC. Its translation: CASSLDRYYEQYF.

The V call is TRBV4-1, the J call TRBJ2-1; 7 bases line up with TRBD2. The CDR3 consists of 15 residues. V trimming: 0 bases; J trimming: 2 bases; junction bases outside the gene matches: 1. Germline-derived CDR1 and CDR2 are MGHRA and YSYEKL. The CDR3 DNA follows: TGCGCCAGCAGCCAAGATACTAGCGCCTACAATGAGCAGTTCTTC. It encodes CASSQDTSAYNEQFF.

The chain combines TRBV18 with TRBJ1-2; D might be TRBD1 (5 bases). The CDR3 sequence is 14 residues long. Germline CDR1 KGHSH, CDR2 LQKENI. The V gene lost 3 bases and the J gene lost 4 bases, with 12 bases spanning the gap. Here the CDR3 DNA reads TGTGCCAGCTCACCCCCCAGGGAGGGCTATGGCTACACCTTC. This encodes CASSPPREGYGYTF.

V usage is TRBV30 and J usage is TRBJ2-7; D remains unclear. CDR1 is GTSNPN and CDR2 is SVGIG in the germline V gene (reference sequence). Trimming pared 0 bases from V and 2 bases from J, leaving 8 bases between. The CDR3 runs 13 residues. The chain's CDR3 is CAWSVGSTYEQYF. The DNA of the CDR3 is TGTGCCTGGAGTGTGGGCAGCACCTACGAGCAGTACTTC.

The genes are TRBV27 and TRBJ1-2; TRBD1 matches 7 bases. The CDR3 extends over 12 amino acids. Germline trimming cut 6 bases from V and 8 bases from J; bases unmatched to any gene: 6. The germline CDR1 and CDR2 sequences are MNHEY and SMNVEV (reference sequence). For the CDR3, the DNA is TGTGCCAGCAGCGACAGGGAGGTGGGCTACACCTTC. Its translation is CASSDREVGYTF.

The CDR3: CASSDRPSKETQYF. In DNA, the CDR3 is TGTGCCAGCAGTGACAGGCCGTCGAAAGAGACCCAGTACTTC. The chain has TRBV2 and TRBJ2-5; no firm D call. This CDR3 is built from 14 residues. Per the germline V gene, CDR1 is SNHLY and CDR2 is FYNNEI. Trimming left V 3 bases short and J 3 bases short, with 11 bases between.

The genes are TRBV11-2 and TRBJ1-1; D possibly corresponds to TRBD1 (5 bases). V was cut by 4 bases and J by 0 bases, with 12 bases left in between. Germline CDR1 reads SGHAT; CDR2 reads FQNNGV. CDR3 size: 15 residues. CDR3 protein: CASSYRTSMNTEAFF. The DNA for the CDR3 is TGTGCCAGCAGCTACAGGACGTCCATGAACACTGAAGCTTTCTTT.